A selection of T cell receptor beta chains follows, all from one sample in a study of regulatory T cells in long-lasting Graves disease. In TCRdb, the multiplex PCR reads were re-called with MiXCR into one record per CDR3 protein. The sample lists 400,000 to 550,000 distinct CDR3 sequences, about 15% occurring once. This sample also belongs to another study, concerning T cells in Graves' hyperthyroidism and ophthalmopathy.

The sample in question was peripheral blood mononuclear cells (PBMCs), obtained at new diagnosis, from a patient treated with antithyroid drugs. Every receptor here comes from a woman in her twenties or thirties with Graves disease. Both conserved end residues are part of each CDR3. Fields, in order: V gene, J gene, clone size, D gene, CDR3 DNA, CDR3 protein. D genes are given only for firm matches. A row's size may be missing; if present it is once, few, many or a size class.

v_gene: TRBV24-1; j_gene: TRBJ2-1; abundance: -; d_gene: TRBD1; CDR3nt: TGTGCCACCAGCAATCCAGGGGGTCCCTACAATGAGCAGTTCTTC; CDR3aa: CATSNPGGPYNEQFF
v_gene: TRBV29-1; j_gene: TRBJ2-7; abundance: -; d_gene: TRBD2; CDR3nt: TGCAGCGTAAACCTTCCGGGACTAGCGGGACCCTACGAGCAGTACTTC; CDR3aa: CSVNLPGLAGPYEQYF
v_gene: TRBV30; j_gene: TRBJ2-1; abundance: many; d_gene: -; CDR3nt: TGTGCCTGGAGCGGGCTCGGCGAGCAGTTCTTC; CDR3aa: CAWSGLGEQFF
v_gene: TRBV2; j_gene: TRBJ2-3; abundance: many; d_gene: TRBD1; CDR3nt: TGTGCCAGCAGTGAAGGAAGGGGGCGTATATTAGATACGCAGTATTTT; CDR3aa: CASSEGRGRILDTQYF
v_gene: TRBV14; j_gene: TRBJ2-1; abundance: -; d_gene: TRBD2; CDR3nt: TGTGCCAGCAGCCAAGACGCCTTGGGTAGCGGGAGGGCCTCTGAGCAGTTCTTC; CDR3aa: CASSQDALGSGRASEQFF
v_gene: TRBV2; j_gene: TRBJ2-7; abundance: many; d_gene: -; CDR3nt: TGTGCCAGCAGAGTTAGCGGATTATCCTACGAGCAGTACTTC; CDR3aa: CASRVSGLSYEQYF
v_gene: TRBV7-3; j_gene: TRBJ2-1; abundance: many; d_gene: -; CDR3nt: TGTGCCAGCAGCTCCAATAGCGGCAATGAGCAGTTCTTC; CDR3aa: CASSSNSGNEQFF
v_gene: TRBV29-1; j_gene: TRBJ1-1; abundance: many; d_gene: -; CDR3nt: TGCAGCGTTGGGGCCCTATCCCGGACACAGAACACTGAAGCTTTCTTT; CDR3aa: CSVGALSRTQNTEAFF
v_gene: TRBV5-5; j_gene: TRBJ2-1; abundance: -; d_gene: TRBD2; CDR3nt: TGTGCCAGCAGCTTGGTACCAGCGGGAGTAGAGGCCTACTTTGACAATGAGCAGTTCTTC; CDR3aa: CASSLVPAGVEAYFDNEQFF
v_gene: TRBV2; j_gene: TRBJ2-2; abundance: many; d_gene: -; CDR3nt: TGTGCCAGCAGTGAGCTCCCGAACACCGGGGAGCTGTTTTTT; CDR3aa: CASSELPNTGELFF
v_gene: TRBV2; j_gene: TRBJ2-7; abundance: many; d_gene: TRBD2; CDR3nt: TGTGCCAGCAGTGCTCCGGGACTAGCGGGAGACGAGCAGTACTTC; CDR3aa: CASSAPGLAGDEQYF
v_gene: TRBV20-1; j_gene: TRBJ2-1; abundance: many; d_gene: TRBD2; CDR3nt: TGCAGTGCACGGACTAGGTGGTGGCCCATCAATGAGCAGTTCTTC; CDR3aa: CSARTRWWPINEQFF
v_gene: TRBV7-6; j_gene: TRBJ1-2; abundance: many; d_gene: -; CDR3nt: TGTGCCAGCAGCCTACAGGCTTACTATGGCTACACCTTC; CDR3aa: CASSLQAYYGYTF
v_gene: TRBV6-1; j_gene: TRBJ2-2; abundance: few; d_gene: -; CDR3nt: TGTGCCAGCACTTCTTTGGCGGGTGCGAACACCGGGGAGCTGTTTTTT; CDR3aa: CASTSLAGANTGELFF
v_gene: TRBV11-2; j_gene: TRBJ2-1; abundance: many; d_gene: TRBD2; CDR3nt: TGTGCCAGCAGCTTTCTAGCGGGACCCTACAATGAGCAGTTCTTC; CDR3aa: CASSFLAGPYNEQFF
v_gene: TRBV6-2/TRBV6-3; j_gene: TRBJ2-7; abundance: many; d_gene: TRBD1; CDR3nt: TGTGCCAGCACCTTCTTTCGGACAGGGGTCGAGCAGTACTTC; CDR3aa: CASTFFRTGVEQYF
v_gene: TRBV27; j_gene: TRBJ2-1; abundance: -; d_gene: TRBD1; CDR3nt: TGTGCCAGCAGACGGACAGGGGCTAACACCCATGAGCAGTTCTTC; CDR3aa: CASRRTGANTHEQFF
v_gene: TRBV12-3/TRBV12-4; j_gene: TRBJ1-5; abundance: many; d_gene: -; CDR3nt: TGTGCCAGCAGTTTATACGAGGGTCATCAGCCCCAGCATTTT; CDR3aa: CASSLYEGHQPQHF
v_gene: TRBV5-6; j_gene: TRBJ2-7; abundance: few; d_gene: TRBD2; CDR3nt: TGTGCCAGCAGCCTAGCGGGACGGCACTACGAGCAGTACTTC; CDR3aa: CASSLAGRHYEQYF
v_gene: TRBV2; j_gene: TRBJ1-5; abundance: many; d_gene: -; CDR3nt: TGTGCCAGCAGTTTCGGACGGAGGGTGGATCAGCCCCAGCATTTT; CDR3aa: CASSFGRRVDQPQHF
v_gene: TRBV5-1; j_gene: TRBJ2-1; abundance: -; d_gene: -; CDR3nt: TGCGCCAGCAGCTTGGCGGGCAGGTTCTACAATGAGCAGTTCTTC; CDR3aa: CASSLAGRFYNEQFF
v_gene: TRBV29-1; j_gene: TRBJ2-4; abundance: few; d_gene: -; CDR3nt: TGCAGCGTTCCCGGGCCAGCCAAAAACATTCAGTACTTC; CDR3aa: CSVPGPAKNIQYF
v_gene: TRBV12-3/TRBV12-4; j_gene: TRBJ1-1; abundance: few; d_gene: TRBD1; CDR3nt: TGTGCCAGCAGTCTCGCGACAGGGATGAACACTGAAGCTCTCTTT; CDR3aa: CASSLATGMNTEALF
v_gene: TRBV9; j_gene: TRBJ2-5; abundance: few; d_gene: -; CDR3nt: TGTGCCAGCAGCCGCGCCGCGGCTAGTGCGGAGACCCAGTACTTC; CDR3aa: CASSRAAASAETQYF